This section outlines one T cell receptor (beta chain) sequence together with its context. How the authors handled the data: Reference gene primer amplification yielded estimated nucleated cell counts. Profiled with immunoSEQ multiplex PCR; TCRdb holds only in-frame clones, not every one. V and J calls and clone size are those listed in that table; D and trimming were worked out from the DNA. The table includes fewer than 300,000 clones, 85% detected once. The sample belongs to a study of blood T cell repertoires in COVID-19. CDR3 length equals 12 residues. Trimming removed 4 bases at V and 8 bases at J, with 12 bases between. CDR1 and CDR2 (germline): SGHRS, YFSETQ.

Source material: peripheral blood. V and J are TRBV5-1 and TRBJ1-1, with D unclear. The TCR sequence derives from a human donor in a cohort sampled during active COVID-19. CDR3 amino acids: CASSLDGYEAFF. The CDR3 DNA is TGCGCCAGCAGCCTGGACGGGTACGAAGCTTTCTTT.